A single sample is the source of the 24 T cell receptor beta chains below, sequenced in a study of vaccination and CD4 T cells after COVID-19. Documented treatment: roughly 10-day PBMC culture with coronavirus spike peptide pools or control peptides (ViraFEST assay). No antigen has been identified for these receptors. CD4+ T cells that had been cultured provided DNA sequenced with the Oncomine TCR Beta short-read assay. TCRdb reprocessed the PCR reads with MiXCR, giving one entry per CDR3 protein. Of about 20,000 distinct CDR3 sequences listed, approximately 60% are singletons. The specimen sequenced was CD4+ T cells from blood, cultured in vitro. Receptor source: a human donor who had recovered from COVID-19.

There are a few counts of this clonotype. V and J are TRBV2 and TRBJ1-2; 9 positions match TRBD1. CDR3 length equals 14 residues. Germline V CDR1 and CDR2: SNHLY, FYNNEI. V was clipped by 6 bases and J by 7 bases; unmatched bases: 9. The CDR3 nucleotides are TGTGCCAGCAGCGCCGGGACAGGGTTAAGTGGCTACACCTTC. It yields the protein CASSAGTGLSGYTF.

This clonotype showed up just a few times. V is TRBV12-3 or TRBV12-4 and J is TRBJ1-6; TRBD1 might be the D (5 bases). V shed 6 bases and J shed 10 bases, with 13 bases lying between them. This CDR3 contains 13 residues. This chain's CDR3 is CASRINGGSPLHF. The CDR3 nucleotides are TGTGCCAGCAGGATCAACGGGGGATCACCCCTCCACTTT.

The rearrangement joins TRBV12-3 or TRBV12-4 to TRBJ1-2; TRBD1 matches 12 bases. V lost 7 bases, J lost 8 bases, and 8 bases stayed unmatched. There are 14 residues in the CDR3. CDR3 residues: CASNPGQGAYGYTF. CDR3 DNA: TGTGCCAGCAACCCGGGACAGGGGGCTTACGGCTACACCTTC.

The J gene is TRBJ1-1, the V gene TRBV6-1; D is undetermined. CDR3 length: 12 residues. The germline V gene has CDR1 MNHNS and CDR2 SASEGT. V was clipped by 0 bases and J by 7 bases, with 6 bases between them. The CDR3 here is CASSEARGEAFF. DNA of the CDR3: TGTGCCAGCAGTGAAGCAAGAGGTGAAGCTTTCTTT.

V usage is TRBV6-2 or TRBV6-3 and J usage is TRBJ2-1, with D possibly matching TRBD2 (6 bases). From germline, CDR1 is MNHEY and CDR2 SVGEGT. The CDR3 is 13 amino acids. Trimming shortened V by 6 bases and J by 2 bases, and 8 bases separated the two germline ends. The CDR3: CASRLAAYNEQFF. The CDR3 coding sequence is TGTGCCAGCAGGTTAGCGGCCTACAATGAGCAGTTCTTC.

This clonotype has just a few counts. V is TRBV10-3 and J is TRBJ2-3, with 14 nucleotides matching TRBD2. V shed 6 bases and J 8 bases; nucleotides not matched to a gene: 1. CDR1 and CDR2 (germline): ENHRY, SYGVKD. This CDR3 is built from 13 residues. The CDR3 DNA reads TGTGCCATCAGCGGACTAGCGGGAGGTACGCAGTATTTT. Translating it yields CAISGLAGGTQYF.

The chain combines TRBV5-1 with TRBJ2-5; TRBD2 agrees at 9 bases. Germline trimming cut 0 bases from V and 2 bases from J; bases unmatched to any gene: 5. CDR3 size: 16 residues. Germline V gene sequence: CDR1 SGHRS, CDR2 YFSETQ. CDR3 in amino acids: CASSLGPSGGQETQYF. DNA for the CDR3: TGCGCCAGCAGCTTGGGGCCCAGCGGGGGGCAAGAGACCCAGTACTTC.

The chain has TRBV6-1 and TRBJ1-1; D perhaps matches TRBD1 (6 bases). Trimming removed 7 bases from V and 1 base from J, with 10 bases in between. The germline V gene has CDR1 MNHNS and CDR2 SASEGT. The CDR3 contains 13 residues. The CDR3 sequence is CASMWTENTEAFF. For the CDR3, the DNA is TGTGCCAGCATGTGGACAGAGAACACTGAAGCTTTCTTT.

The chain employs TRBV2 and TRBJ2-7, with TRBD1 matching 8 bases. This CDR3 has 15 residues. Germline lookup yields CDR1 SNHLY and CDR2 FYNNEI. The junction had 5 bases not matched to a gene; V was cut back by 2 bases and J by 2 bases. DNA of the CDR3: TGTGCCAGCAGTGAACGGTCAGGGGGCGCCTACGAGCAGTACTTC. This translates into CASSERSGGAYEQYF.

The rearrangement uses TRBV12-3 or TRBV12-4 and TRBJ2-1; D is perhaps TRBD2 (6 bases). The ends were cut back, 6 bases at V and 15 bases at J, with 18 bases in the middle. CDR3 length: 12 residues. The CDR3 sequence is CASSLGAGGMFF. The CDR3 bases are TGTGCCAGCAGCCTAGGGGCCGGCGGGATGTTCTTC.

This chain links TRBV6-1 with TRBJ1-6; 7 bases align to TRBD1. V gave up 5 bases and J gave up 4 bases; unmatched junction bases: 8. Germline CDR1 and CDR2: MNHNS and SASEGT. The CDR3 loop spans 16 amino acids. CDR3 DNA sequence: TGTGCCAGCAGTCTAAACCTCAGGGGGTATAATTCACCCCTCCACTTT. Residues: CASSLNLRGYNSPLHF.

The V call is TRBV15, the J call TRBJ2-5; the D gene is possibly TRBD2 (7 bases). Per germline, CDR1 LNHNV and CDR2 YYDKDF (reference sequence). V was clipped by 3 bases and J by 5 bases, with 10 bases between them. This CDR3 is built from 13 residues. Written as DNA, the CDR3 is TGTGCCACCAGCAGGGGAGGGGGGGAGACCCAGTACTTC. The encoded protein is CATSRGGGETQYF.

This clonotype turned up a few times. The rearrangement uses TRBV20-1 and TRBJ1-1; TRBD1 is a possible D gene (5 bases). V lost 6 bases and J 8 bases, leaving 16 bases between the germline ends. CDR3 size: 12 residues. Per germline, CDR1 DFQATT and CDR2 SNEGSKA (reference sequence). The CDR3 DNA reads TGCAGTGCCGAGTTAACAGGAAGGGAAGCTTTCTTT. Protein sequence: CSAELTGREAFF.

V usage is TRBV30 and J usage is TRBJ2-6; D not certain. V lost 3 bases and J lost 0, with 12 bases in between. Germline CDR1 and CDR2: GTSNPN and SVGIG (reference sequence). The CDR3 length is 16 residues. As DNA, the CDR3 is TGTGCCTGGAGGGGCGCAGGCGGCTCTGGGGCCAACGTCCTGACTTTC. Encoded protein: CAWRGAGGSGANVLTF.

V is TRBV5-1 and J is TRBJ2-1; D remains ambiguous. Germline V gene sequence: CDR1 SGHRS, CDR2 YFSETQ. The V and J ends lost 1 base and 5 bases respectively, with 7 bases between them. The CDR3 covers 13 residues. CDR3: CASSLWADNEQFF. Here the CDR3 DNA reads TGCGCCAGCAGCTTGTGGGCTGACAATGAGCAGTTCTTC.

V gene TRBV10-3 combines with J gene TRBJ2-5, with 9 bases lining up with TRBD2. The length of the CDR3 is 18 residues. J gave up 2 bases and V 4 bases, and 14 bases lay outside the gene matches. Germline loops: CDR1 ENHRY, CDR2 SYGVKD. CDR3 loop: CAISVIAGPLAGQETQYF. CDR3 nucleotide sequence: TGTGCCATCAGTGTAATAGCGGGACCCCTAGCGGGGCAAGAGACCCAGTACTTC.

The CDR3 DNA follows: TGTGCCAGCAGAGGGGATTCCGGAATAAACACTGAAGCTTTCTTT. Its translation: CASRGDSGINTEAFF. The V call is TRBV7-2, the J call TRBJ1-1, with a possible D match to TRBD1 (5 bases). There are 15 residues in the CDR3. Trimming shortened V by 6 bases and J by 2 bases, and 16 bases separated the two germline ends. Germline lookup yields CDR1 SGHTA and CDR2 FQGNSA.

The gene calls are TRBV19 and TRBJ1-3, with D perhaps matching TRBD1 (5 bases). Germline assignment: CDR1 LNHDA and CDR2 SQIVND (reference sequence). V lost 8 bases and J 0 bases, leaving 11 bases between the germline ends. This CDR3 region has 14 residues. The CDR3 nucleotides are TGTGCCAGTTCGAAGAGGGGCTCTGGAAACACCATATATTTT. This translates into CASSKRGSGNTIYF.

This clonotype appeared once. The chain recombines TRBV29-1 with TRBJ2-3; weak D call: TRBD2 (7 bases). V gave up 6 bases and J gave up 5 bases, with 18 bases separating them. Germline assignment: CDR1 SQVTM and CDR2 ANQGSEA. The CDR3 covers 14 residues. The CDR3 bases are TGCAGCGTGGGACAAGCGGGATTTCTAGATACGCAGTATTTT. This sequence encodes CSVGQAGFLDTQYF.

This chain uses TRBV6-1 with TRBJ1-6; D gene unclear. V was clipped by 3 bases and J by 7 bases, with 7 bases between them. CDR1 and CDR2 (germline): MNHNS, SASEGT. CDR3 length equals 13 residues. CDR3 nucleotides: TGTGCCAGCAGTGATGGGGTAAATTCACCCCTCCACTTT. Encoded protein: CASSDGVNSPLHF.

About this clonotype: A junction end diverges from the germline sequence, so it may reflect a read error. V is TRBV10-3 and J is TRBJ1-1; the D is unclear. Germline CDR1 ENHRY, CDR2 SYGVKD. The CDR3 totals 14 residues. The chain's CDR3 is CASSNVGISTEAFF. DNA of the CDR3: TGTGCCAGCAGTAACGTGGGCATCAGCACTGAAGCTTTCTTT.

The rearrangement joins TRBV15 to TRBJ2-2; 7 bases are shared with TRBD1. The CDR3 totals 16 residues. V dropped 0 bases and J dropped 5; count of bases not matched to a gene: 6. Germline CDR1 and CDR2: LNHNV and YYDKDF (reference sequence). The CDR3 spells CATSRDGQGVTGELFF. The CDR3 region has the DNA TGTGCCACCAGCAGAGATGGCCAGGGGGTGACCGGGGAGCTGTTTTTT.

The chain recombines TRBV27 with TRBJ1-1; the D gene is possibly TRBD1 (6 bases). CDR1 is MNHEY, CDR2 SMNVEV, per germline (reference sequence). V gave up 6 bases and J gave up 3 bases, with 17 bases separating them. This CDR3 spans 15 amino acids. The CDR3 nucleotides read TGTGCCAGCAGCCCAGGGGCGGGGTGGTACACTGAAGCTTTCTTT. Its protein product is CASSPGAGWYTEAFF.

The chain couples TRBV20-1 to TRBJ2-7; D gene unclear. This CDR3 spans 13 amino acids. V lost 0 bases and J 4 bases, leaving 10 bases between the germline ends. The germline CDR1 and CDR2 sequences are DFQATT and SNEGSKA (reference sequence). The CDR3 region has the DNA TGCAGTGCTAGAGATTTCGCCGGTTACGAGCAGTACTTC. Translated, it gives CSARDFAGYEQYF.